These 14 T cell receptor beta chains were all obtained from the same sample, sequenced in a study of cytomegalovirus exposure and HLA in healthy donors. The primer mix had 60 Vbeta and 13 Jbeta primers. Sequencing used immunoSEQ multiplex PCR; TCRdb keeps in-frame clones, though not all of them. Of about 140,000 clones listed, around 77% are singletons. The sample taken for sequencing was PBMCs. These receptors came from a man aged 30-40 years in good health and CMV-seronegative.

The gene calls are TRBV7-8 and TRBJ2-1; D is undetermined. The CDR3 is made up of 16 amino acids. V was clipped by 3 bases and J by 2 bases, with 14 bases between them. The germline V gene has CDR1 SGHVS and CDR2 FQNEAQ. The CDR3: CASSLPRTRPYNEQFF. As DNA, the CDR3 is TGTGCCAGCAGCTTGCCTAGAACTCGTCCCTACAATGAGCAGTTCTTC.

This chain connects TRBV30 to TRBJ1-1; no clear D gene. Trimming shortened V by 0 bases and J by 3 bases, and 8 bases separated the two germline ends. Germline assignment: CDR1 GTSNPN and CDR2 SVGIG (reference sequence). The CDR3 covers 13 residues. CDR3 sequence (DNA): TGTGCCTGGAGTGTTTCCAGTTACACTGAAGCTTTCTTT. It yields the protein CAWSVSSYTEAFF.

This chain uses TRBV5-1 with TRBJ2-3; the match to TRBD2 covers 13 bases. V shed 3 bases, J shed 3 bases, and the junction held 10 bases outside the gene matches. In germline, CDR1 is SGHRS, CDR2 YFSETQ. The CDR3 loop spans 18 amino acids. As DNA, the CDR3 is TGCGCCAGCAGCTCAGGACTAGCGGGAGCTGGACTAACAGATACGCAGTATTTT. Residues: CASSSGLAGAGLTDTQYF.

The rearrangement links TRBV30 to TRBJ2-2; 7 positions match TRBD1. The CDR3 has 15 amino acids. The germline V gene has CDR1 GTSNPN and CDR2 SVGIG (reference sequence). V was pared by 2 bases and J by 4 bases, with 7 bases of the junction left unmatched. This CDR3 reads CAWSIRGRVTGELFF. CDR3 sequence (DNA): TGTGCCTGGAGTATAAGGGGGCGGGTCACCGGGGAGCTGTTTTTT.

In this sample, this clone turned up a few times. The genes are TRBV19 and TRBJ2-1; 13 bases map to TRBD2. V trimming: 5 bases; J trimming: 8 bases; junction bases outside the gene matches: 6. Germline CDR1 LNHDA, CDR2 SQIVND (reference sequence). The CDR3 loop spans 15 amino acids. The CDR3 nucleotides are TGTGCCAGTAGTGAACGGACTAGCGGGAGTCATGAGCAGTTCTTC. Amino acid sequence: CASSERTSGSHEQFF.

This chain uses TRBV25-1 with TRBJ1-4; TRBD1 matches at 10 bases. The CDR3 spans 15 residues. The trim removed 3 bases at V and 7 bases at J, leaving 5 bases unmatched. The germline V gene has CDR1 MGHDK and CDR2 SYGVNS. The CDR3 spells CASSDPGQGVEKLFF. The CDR3 DNA reads as TGTGCCAGCAGTGACCCCGGACAGGGGGTTGAAAAACTGTTTTTT.

V is TRBV5-1 and J is TRBJ2-7; possibly TRBD2 for D (6 bases). Trimming left V 0 bases short and J 3 bases short, with 10 bases between. The germline CDR1 and CDR2 sequences are SGHRS and YFSETQ. The CDR3 extends over 14 amino acids. The CDR3 nucleotides read TGCGCCAGCAGCTTGGCCTCTAGCGACTACGAGCAGTACTTC. It yields the protein CASSLASSDYEQYF.

The chain uses TRBV28 and TRBJ1-2; D is undetermined. CDR1 and CDR2 (germline): MDHEN, SYDVKM. The CDR3 has 15 residues. With 3 bases removed from V and 4 bases from J, the gap between germline ends came to 15 bases. The CDR3 bases are TGTGCCAGCAGTTTCAACGGCCGCGGCGGCTATGGCTACACCTTC. Protein: CASSFNGRGGYGYTF.

J is TRBJ2-6 and V is TRBV6-4, with 7 positions matching TRBD1. Germline V CDR1 and CDR2: MRHNA, SNTAGT. With V trimmed by 2 bases and J by 0 bases, 16 bases remained unmatched. The CDR3 totals 21 residues. The CDR3 nucleotides read TGTGCCAGCAGTGACACGCGGACAGGCCCTCCAAAAAACTCTGGGGCCAACGTCCTGACTTTC. It specifies CASSDTRTGPPKNSGANVLTF.

On this clone: This CDR3 is also generated by other DNA sequences in the sample. The rearrangement uses TRBV12-5 and TRBJ1-1; no clear D. The CDR3 is 13 amino acids. Per the germline V gene, CDR1 is LGHNT and CDR2 is FRNRAP. The ends were cut back, 11 bases at V and 4 bases at J, with 17 bases in the middle. The CDR3 protein is CAAPSAGVTEAFF. Written as DNA, the CDR3 is TGTGCTGCACCCTCCGCCGGGGTCACTGAAGCTTTCTTT.

The chain recombines TRBV19 with TRBJ2-1, with TRBD2 matching over 15 bases. Germline assignment: CDR1 LNHDA and CDR2 SQIVND (reference sequence). Losses at the gene ends were 7 bases for V and 6 bases for J; bases not matched to a gene: 4. The CDR3 totals 15 residues. DNA for the CDR3: TGTGCCAGTAAAGGGACTAGCGGGAGGCGCAATGAGCAGTTCTTC. Amino acid sequence: CASKGTSGRRNEQFF.

CDR3 loop: CASSYKPGEETQYF. CDR3 bases: TGTGCCAGCAGCTATAAGCCGGGAGAAGAGACCCAGTACTTC. The V gene is TRBV11-2, the J gene TRBJ2-5; a possible D gene is TRBD2 (6 bases). The V gene's germline CDR1 is SGHAT and CDR2 FQNNGV. The germline V and J ends were trimmed by 4 bases and 3 bases, with 12 bases remaining between them. The CDR3 spans 14 residues.

V usage is TRBV5-1 and J usage is TRBJ2-3, with 9 bases that match TRBD2. In germline, CDR1 is SGHRS, CDR2 YFSETQ. The trim removed 3 bases at V and 6 bases at J, leaving 8 bases unmatched. This CDR3 is 15 amino acids long. CDR3 nucleotide sequence: TGCGCCAGCAGCTCTAGCGGGAAATCGGGGGATACGCAGTATTTT. Encoded protein: CASSSSGKSGDTQYF.

The chain couples TRBV28 to TRBJ2-6; the D is unclear. Germline V lookup: CDR1 MDHEN, CDR2 SYDVKM. The CDR3 totals 16 residues. The V gene lost 5 bases and the J gene lost 0 bases, with 11 bases spanning the gap. As DNA, the CDR3 is TGTGCCAGCAGTCCGAGTCCCCACTCTGGGGCCAACGTCCTGACTTTC. Translation: CASSPSPHSGANVLTF.